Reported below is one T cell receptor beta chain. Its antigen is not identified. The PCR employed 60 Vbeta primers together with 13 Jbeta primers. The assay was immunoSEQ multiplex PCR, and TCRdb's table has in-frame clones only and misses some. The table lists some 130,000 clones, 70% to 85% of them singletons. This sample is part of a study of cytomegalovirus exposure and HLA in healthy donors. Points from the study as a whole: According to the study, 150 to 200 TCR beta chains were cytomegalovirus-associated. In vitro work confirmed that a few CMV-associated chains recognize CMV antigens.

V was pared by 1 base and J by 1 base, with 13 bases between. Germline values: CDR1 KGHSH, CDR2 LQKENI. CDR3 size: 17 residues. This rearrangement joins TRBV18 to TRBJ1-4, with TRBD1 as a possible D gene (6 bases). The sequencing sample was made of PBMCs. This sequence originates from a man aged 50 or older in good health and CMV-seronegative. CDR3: CASSPRGGAVTNEKLFF. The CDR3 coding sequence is TGTGCCAGCTCACCACGGGGGGGCGCAGTAACTAATGAAAAACTGTTTTTT.